Presented here are 9 T cell receptor beta chains from one specimen sequenced in a study of response to subunit inactivated influenza vaccine. In TCRdb, the RT-PCR reads were re-called with MiXCR into one record per CDR3 protein. The sample lists over 750,000 distinct CDR3 sequences, 21% occurring once. The sequencing used PBMCs from blood, collected roughly 5 days after vaccination. All receptors derive from a middle-aged man who received an inactivated influenza vaccine.

The genes are TRBV7-2 and TRBJ1-1; weak D call: TRBD1 (6 bases). Germline V gene sequence: CDR1 SGHTA, CDR2 FQGNSA. V lost 6 bases, J lost 6 bases, and 14 bases lay in between. The CDR3 has 13 residues. Written as DNA, the CDR3 is TGTGCCAGCAGGCTTCAGGGGATGGCTGAAGCTTTCTTT. This translates into CASRLQGMAEAFF.

This clonotype was seen once. V usage is TRBV7-2 and J usage is TRBJ2-1; 11 bases fit TRBD2. Trimming took 6 bases from V and 8 from J; bases not matched to a gene: 15. The germline V gene encodes CDR1 SGHTA and CDR2 FQGNSA. The CDR3 is 17 residues long. The CDR3 loop is CASRLLRASGGRDEQFF. The CDR3 coding sequence is TGTGCCAGCAGACTTCTACGCGCTAGCGGGGGGAGGGATGAGCAGTTCTTC.

This clonotype was detected a few times. The chain has TRBV7-2 and TRBJ2-7; the match to TRBD2 covers 9 bases. V shed 5 bases and J 6 bases; nucleotides not matched to a gene: 5. Germline loops: CDR1 SGHTA, CDR2 FQGNSA. There are 13 residues in the CDR3. The CDR3 nucleotides are TGTGCCAGCAGCCGTAGCGGGGGCCTCGAGCAGTACTTC. Translated, it gives CASSRSGGLEQYF.

This clonotype turned up a few times. This chain uses TRBV7-9 with TRBJ2-1, with a tentative D call TRBD1 (5 bases). The CDR3 is 13 residues long. With 5 bases removed from V and 8 bases from J, the gap between germline ends came to 13 bases. Germline lookup yields CDR1 SEHNR and CDR2 FQNEAQ (reference sequence). The CDR3 sequence is CASSQRGRDEQFF. The CDR3 region has the DNA TGTGCCAGCAGCCAAAGGGGTAGAGATGAGCAGTTCTTC.

The chain combines TRBV12-3 or TRBV12-4 with TRBJ1-6; TRBD1 matches 9 bases. V shed 5 bases, J shed 7 bases, and the junction held 3 bases outside the gene matches. The CDR3 contains 14 residues. In DNA, the CDR3 is TGTGCCAGCAGTATGGACAGGGGCAATTCACCCCTCCACTTT. This sequence encodes CASSMDRGNSPLHF.

This clonotype has ten or more counts. The V and J genes are TRBV6-2 or TRBV6-3 and TRBJ2-5, with TRBD2 matching 8 bases. The germline CDR1 and CDR2 sequences are MNHEY and SVGEGT. After removal of 6 bases from V and 5 bases from J, the junction contained 8 bases not matched to a gene. The CDR3 is 14 residues long. CDR3 DNA sequence: TGTGCCAGCAGCCCCGGGACTAGGGGTGAGACCCAGTACTTC. It translates to CASSPGTRGETQYF.

Comments on this clonotype: The junction and the germline gene differ at one end; a read error may be behind it. J is TRBJ1-1 and V is TRBV5-1; TRBD1 aligns across 9 bases. Looked up from germline, CDR1 is SGHRS and CDR2 is YFSETQ. The CDR3 runs to 14 residues. In DNA form, the CDR3 reads TGCGCCAGCAGCTCGGGACAGGGAAGGGTTGAAGTTTTCTTT. This codes for CASSSGQGRVEVFF.

This clonotype was seen more than once but under ten times. This chain connects TRBV5-1 to TRBJ1-1, with D possibly matching TRBD1 (5 bases). The length of the CDR3 is 14 residues. Between the trimmed V and J ends, which lost 3 bases and 0 bases, there was a span of 9 bases. The germline V gene has CDR1 SGHRS and CDR2 YFSETQ. CDR3 coding DNA: TGCGCCAGCAGCTCCCGACAGCTGAACACTGAAGCTTTCTTT. It encodes CASSSRQLNTEAFF.

The V gene is TRBV28, the J gene TRBJ2-7; the match to TRBD1 covers 7 bases. V dropped 7 bases and J dropped 0; count of bases not matched to a gene: 12. The CDR3 has 16 amino acids. Germline V gene data show CDR1 as MDHEN and CDR2 as SYDVKM. The CDR3 protein is CASISATGQDSYEQYF. DNA of the CDR3: TGTGCCAGCATTTCAGCCACCGGACAGGACTCCTACGAGCAGTACTTC.